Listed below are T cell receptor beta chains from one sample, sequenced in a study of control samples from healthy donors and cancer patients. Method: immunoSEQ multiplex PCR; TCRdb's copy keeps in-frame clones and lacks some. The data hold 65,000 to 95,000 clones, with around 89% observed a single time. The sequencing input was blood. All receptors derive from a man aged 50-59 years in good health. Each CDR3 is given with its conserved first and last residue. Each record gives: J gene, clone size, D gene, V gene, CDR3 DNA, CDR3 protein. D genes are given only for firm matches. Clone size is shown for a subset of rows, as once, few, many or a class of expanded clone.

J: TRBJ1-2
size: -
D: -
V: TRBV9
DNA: TGTGCCAGCAGCGTATCAGGGGTATGGGGCTACACCTTC
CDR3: CASSVSGVWGYTF

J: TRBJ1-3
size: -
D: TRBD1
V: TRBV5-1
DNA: TGCGCCAGCAGCAGGGACAGGGCCTCTGGAAACACCATATATTTT
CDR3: CASSRDRASGNTIYF

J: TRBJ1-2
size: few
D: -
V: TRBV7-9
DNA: TGTGCCAGCAGCTTAGACACGGGGTTCACCTATGGCTACACCTTC
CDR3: CASSLDTGFTYGYTF

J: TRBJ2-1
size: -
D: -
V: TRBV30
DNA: TGTGCCTGGAGTGTAAGGCGGGATTGGAATGAGCAGTTCTTC
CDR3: CAWSVRRDWNEQFF

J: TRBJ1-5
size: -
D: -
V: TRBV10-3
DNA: TGTGCCATCAGTGAGTCGGGTCAAACGCAGCCCCAGCATTTT
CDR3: CAISESGQTQPQHF

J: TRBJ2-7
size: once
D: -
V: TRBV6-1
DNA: TGTGCCAGCAGTGAACAGACGGGGTACGAGCAGTACTTC
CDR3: CASSEQTGYEQYF

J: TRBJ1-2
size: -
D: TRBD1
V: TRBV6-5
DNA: TGTGCCAGCGTTGCTACAGGGGTCTATGGCTACACCTTC
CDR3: CASVATGVYGYTF

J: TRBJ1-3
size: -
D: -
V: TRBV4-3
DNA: TGCGCCAGCAGCCAAGGGGGGGGACCTGGAAACACCATATATTTT
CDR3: CASSQGGGPGNTIYF

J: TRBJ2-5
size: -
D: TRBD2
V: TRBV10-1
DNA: TGCGCCAGCAGTGAGGAGCGGGGGGCCCTGGAGACCCAGTACTTC
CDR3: CASSEERGALETQYF

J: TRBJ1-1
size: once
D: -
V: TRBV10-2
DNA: TGCGCCAGCAGTGATCAAGTTTACACTGAAGCTTTCTTT
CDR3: CASSDQVYTEAFF

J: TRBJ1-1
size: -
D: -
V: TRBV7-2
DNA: TGTGCCAGCAGCTTCAGCTTGATGAACACTGAAGCTTTCTTT
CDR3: CASSFSLMNTEAFF

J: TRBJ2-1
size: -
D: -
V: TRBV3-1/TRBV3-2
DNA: TGTGCCAGCAGCCAAGAAGGAAGTACAGTGCGCGAGCAGTTCTTC
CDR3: CASSQEGSTVREQFF

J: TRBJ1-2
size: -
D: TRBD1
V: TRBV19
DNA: TGTGCCAGTAGTATAGGGGGGGACAGGGGACGCTATGGCTACACCTTC
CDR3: CASSIGGDRGRYGYTF

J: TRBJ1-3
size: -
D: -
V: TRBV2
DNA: TGTGCCAGCAGTGAACGTACGGGAAGGACTGGAAACACCATATATTTT
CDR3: CASSERTGRTGNTIYF

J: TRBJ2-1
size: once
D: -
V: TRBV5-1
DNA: TGCGCCAGCAGCTTTGGGGACACACTAAAAAAGGGCAATGAGCAGTTCTTC
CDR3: CASSFGDTLKKGNEQFF

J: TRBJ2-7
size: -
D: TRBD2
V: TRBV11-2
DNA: TGTGCCAGCAGCTTAGTCGCAGGGACTAGCGGGGCCTACGAGCAGTACTTC
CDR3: CASSLVAGTSGAYEQYF

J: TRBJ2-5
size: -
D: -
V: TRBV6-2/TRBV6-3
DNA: TGTGCCAGCAGTTATAGGAGGCCCTCTCAAGAGACCCAGTACTTC
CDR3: CASSYRRPSQETQYF

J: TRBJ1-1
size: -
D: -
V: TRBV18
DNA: TGTGCCAGCTCAGGGCCTGGGGGGAGAGGTACTGAAGCTTTCTTT
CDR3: CASSGPGGRGTEAFF

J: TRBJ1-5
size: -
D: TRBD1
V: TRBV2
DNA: TGTGCCAGCAGTGAAGAAGGGACAGCCTCTCAGCCCCAGCATTTT
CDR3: CASSEEGTASQPQHF

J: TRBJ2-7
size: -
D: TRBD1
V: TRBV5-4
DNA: TGTGCCAGCAGCCACGACGCACCCGGAATACAGGGGGCCTACGAGCAGTACTTC
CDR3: CASSHDAPGIQGAYEQYF

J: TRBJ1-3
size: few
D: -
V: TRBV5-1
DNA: TGCGCCAGCAGCTCCACCACCGGAAACACCATATATTTT
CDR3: CASSSTTGNTIYF

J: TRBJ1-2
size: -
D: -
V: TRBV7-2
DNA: TGTGCCAGCAGCCCCCGATCCGCTGGCTACACCTTC
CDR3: CASSPRSAGYTF

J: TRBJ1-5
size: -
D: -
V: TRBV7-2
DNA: TGTGCCAGCAGCTTACTGGGGGATCAGCCCCAGCATTTT
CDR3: CASSLLGDQPQHF

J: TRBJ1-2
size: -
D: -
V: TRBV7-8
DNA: TGTGCCAGCAGCTTCCGACATTATGGCTACACCTTC
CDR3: CASSFRHYGYTF

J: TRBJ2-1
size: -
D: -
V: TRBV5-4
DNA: TGTGCCAGCAGCTTGGCCGGGATGGGGGTGGAGTTCTTC
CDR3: CASSLAGMGVEFF

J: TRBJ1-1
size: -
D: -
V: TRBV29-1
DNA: TGCAGCGTTGCAGGGAAGAACACTGAAGCTTTCTTT
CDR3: CSVAGKNTEAFF

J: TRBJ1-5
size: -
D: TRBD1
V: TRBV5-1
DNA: TGCGCCAGCAGCTTGACAGGGGGAAGCAATCAGCCCCAGCATTTT
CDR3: CASSLTGGSNQPQHF

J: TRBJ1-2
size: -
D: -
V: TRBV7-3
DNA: TGTGCCAGCAGCTTTGGGGGCCGCGATGGCTACACCTTC
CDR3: CASSFGGRDGYTF